The clone carrying this T cell receptor beta chain has a count of ten or more. A read error may account for a junction end that differs from germline. HTBI primers from iRepertoire and Arm-PCR of CDR3 regions yielded the TCR beta libraries. Each CDR3 protein gets one entry after TCRdb re-called the multiplex PCR reads with MiXCR. The repertoire includes about half a million distinct CDR3 sequences, around 12% of them detected once, and approximately 9.6% sits in the top ten. The record originates from a study of regulatory T cells in long-lasting Graves disease. The CDR3 consists of 12 residues. CDR1 is SGHAT and CDR2 is FQNNGV in the germline V gene. Time point given: newly diagnosed GD, antithyroid drugs for less than 3 months. Extracted PBMC RNA gave rise to the TCR library. The sample was also reused in another study, on T cells in Graves' hyperthyroidism and ophthalmopathy. As that report states: Every diagnosis used clinical symptoms, serum thyroxine and TRAb, thyroid ultrasound and orbital computed tomography.

The chain is built from TRBV11-2 and TRBJ2-1; 8 nucleotides agree with TRBD1. The input for sequencing was peripheral blood mononuclear cells (PBMCs), taken at new diagnosis, from a patient treated with antithyroid drugs. The origin of this receptor is a woman aged 25 to 39 with Graves disease. The CDR3 sequence is CACRGRGHEQFF. CDR3 bases: TGTGCCTGCAGGGGGCGCGGCCATGAGCAGTTCTTC.